These 24 T cell receptor beta chains originate from one sample sequenced in a study of Ad26.COV2.S vaccination and SARS-CoV-2 variants. Documented treatment: roughly 18 received Ad26.COV2.S at low or high dose, single or two shots; about 5 received placebo; per-sample allocation not given. Sampling happened 63 days after the first vaccine or placebo injection. The repertoire was sequenced with immunoSEQ multiplex PCR; TCRdb's copy has only in-frame clones and lacks some. The sample holds about 420,000 clones, roughly 88% seen once. Sequences were derived from peripheral blood, sampled in a trial of Ad26.COV2.S vaccine versus placebo. Every receptor here comes from a person between 18 and 65 years old who received the Ad26.COV2.S COVID-19 vaccine or a placebo.

This clone occurred a few times. The CDR3 DNA is TGCGCCAGCAGTGACGGATATGGCTACACCTTC. It codes for CASSDGYGYTF. This chain connects TRBV4-3 to TRBJ1-2; D not certain. CDR3 length: 11 residues. Germline V gene lookup returns CDR1 LGHNA and CDR2 YSLEER. Trimming took 6 bases from V and 5 from J, leaving 7 bases between them.

The chain uses TRBV5-1 and TRBJ1-1, with 7 bases aligning to TRBD1. V lost 4 bases, J lost 4 bases, and 4 bases stayed unmatched. CDR3 length: 13 residues. CDR1 and CDR2 (germline): SGHRS, YFSETQ. Here the CDR3 DNA reads TGCGCCAGCAGCGCTACAGGGGCCACTGAAGCTTTCTTT. It translates to CASSATGATEAFF.

The chain has TRBV5-1 and TRBJ2-7; 8 bases are shared with TRBD1. V lost 1 base and J lost 3; bases outside the gene matches: 9. Looked up from germline, CDR1 is SGHRS and CDR2 is YFSETQ. This CDR3 has 16 amino acids. The CDR3 spells CASSLRVQGASYEQYF. In DNA, the CDR3 is TGCGCCAGCAGCTTGAGGGTTCAGGGGGCTAGCTACGAGCAGTACTTC.

The rearrangement uses TRBV5-1 and TRBJ2-1, with 10 bases that match TRBD1. CDR3 length: 15 residues. V shed 5 bases and J 4 bases; nucleotides not matched to a gene: 6. The germline CDR1 and CDR2 sequences are SGHRS and YFSETQ. Written as DNA, the CDR3 is TGCGCCAGCAGAGATGGGACAGGGGAGTACAATGAGCAGTTCTTC. Protein sequence: CASRDGTGEYNEQFF. Together with reference TRBV5-1 and TRBJ2-1, the CDR3 gives the full variable domain: KAGVTQTPRYLIKTRGQQVTLSCSPISGHRSVSWYQQTPGQGLQFLFEYFSETQRNKGNFPGRFSGRQFSNSRSEMNVSTLELGDSALYLCASRDGTGEYNEQFFGPGTRLTVL.

The chain joins TRBV5-1 to TRBJ2-1, with D perhaps matching TRBD1 (6 bases). The CDR3 has 14 amino acids. Trimming removed 0 bases at V and 3 bases at J, with 7 bases between. The germline gives CDR1 SGHRS, CDR2 YFSETQ. The CDR3 reads CASSLEGVYNEQFF. CDR3 nucleotide sequence: TGCGCCAGCAGCTTGGAGGGGGTCTACAATGAGCAGTTCTTC.

The genes are TRBV6-4 and TRBJ2-3, with D perhaps TRBD1 or TRBD2 (5 bases each). There are 15 residues in the CDR3. Trimming stripped 2 bases from V and 5 bases from J, with 14 bases between. Germline CDR1 is MRHNA and CDR2 is SNTAGT. CDR3 sequence reads: CASSDVAGAVDTQYF. The CDR3 bases are TGTGCCAGCAGTGACGTCGCCGGGGCGGTAGATACGCAGTATTTT.

This chain links TRBV9 with TRBJ1-5; tentative D call: TRBD1 (6 bases). CDR1 and CDR2 from the germline V gene are SGDLS and YYNGEE. V was shortened by 0 bases and J by 7 bases, with 14 bases between the two germline ends. The CDR3 has 15 residues. The CDR3 protein is CASSVDGGAGQPQHF. DNA for the CDR3: TGTGCCAGCAGCGTAGATGGGGGGGCGGGGCAGCCCCAGCATTTT.

V usage is TRBV2 and J usage is TRBJ2-7, with D possibly matching TRBD2 (5 bases). The V gene's germline CDR1 is SNHLY and CDR2 FYNNEI. Trimming pared 8 bases from V and 1 base from J, leaving 12 bases between. The CDR3 consists of 13 residues. CDR3 in amino acids: CASGPGYSYEQYF. The CDR3 DNA sequence: TGTGCCAGCGGTCCGGGATATTCCTACGAGCAGTACTTC.

Note on this clone: Within the sample, other DNA sequences also encode this same CDR3. The chain has TRBV10-3 and TRBJ1-5; no firm D call. The germline CDR1 and CDR2 sequences are ENHRY and SYGVKD. The CDR3 spans 13 residues. V was pared by 0 bases and J by 2 bases, with 2 bases between. CDR3 amino acids: CAISESGNQPQHF. Here the CDR3 DNA reads TGTGCCATCAGTGAGTCCGGCAATCAGCCCCAGCATTTT.

This clone was detected a few times. The chain uses TRBV9 and TRBJ1-6; D remains unclear. Trimming pared 7 bases from V and 1 base from J, leaving 6 bases between. The CDR3 consists of 13 residues. Germline CDR1 and CDR2: SGDLS and YYNGEE. The CDR3 bases are TGTGCCAGCGGGGAGTCCTATAATTCACCCCTCCACTTT. Amino acids: CASGESYNSPLHF.

The chain couples TRBV7-9 to TRBJ2-7; no clear D gene. Germline CDR1 SEHNR, CDR2 FQNEAQ (reference sequence). V gave up 3 bases and J gave up 0 bases, with 15 bases separating them. The CDR3 runs to 16 residues. This chain's CDR3 is CASSFSVINPSYEQYF. Here the CDR3 DNA reads TGTGCCAGCAGCTTCTCAGTCATCAATCCCTCCTACGAGCAGTACTTC.

The chain's CDR3 is CASSQDRAGYTF. The CDR3 DNA follows: TGTGCCAGCAGCCAAGATCGGGCCGGCTACACCTTC. The rearrangement joins TRBV3-1 (or the pseudogene TRBV3-2) to TRBJ1-2; D is ambiguous. CDR1 and CDR2 from the germline V gene are LGHDT and YNNKEL (reference sequence). This CDR3 is built from 12 residues. V lost 0 bases and J 8 bases, leaving 7 bases between the germline ends.

The chain couples TRBV10-1 to TRBJ2-2, with no clear D. Germline lookup yields CDR1 WNHNN and CDR2 SYGVQD (reference sequence). Trimming took 3 bases from V and 0 from J, leaving 5 bases between them. This CDR3 is built from 14 residues. This CDR3 is CASSELTNTGELFF. The DNA of the CDR3 is TGCGCCAGCAGTGAACTGACGAACACCGGGGAGCTGTTTTTT.

The gene calls are TRBV9 and TRBJ1-3; maybe TRBD1 (5 bases). With 4 bases removed from V and 0 bases from J, the gap between germline ends came to 11 bases. CDR3 length: 15 residues. Germline loops: CDR1 SGDLS, CDR2 YYNGEE. For the CDR3, the DNA is TGTGCCAGCAGCCACCGGGACGGCTCTGGAAACACCATATATTTT. As protein: CASSHRDGSGNTIYF.

This clone was seen a few times. The chain combines TRBV19 with TRBJ2-7; 8 nucleotides align to TRBD1. The CDR3 is made up of 15 amino acids. CDR1 and CDR2 (germline): LNHDA, SQIVND (reference sequence). Unmatched junction bases numbered 8, after V lost 7 bases and J lost 0 bases. The CDR3 DNA sequence: TGTGCCAGTACTCCGACAGGGGAAAGCTCCTACGAGCAGTACTTC. This translates into CASTPTGESSYEQYF.

CDR3: CASSLVVGGYTGELFF. Here the CDR3 DNA reads TGCGCCAGCAGCTTGGTGGTAGGGGGTTACACCGGGGAGCTGTTTTTT. This chain links TRBV5-1 with TRBJ2-2, with a weak D call TRBD1 (6 bases). Germline assignment: CDR1 SGHRS and CDR2 YFSETQ. CDR3 length equals 16 residues. Trimming cost V 0 bases and J 3 bases, with 12 bases left between them. Together with reference TRBV5-1 and TRBJ2-2, the CDR3 gives the full variable domain: KAGVTQTPRYLIKTRGQQVTLSCSPISGHRSVSWYQQTPGQGLQFLFEYFSETQRNKGNFPGRFSGRQFSNSRSEMNVSTLELGDSALYLCASSLVVGGYTGELFFGEGSRLTVL.

This sequence joins TRBV9 and TRBJ1-2; unclear D gene. The CDR3 has 15 residues. Germline CDR1 and CDR2: SGDLS and YYNGEE. The V end lost 5 bases, the J end lost 2 bases, and 16 bases lay between the germline ends. The CDR3 region has the DNA TGTGCCAGCAGGCCTTACATTAGGACCAACTATGGCTACACCTTC. This gives the protein CASRPYIRTNYGYTF.

V and J are TRBV30 and TRBJ1-2, with D hard to call. Germline assignment: CDR1 GTSNPN and CDR2 SVGIG (reference sequence). Trimming pared 2 bases from V and 1 base from J, leaving 8 bases between. The CDR3 has 13 amino acids. CDR3 coding DNA: TGTGCCTGGAGTACCGCTTATAACTATGGCTACACCTTC. Encoded protein: CAWSTAYNYGYTF.

The chain recombines TRBV6-2 or TRBV6-3 with TRBJ2-3, with D tentatively TRBD2 (5 bases). Trimming removed 5 bases at V and 0 bases at J, with 9 bases between. The CDR3 covers 14 residues. In germline, CDR1 is MNHEY, CDR2 SVGEGT. The CDR3 sequence: CASSAGLSTDTQYF. In nucleotides, the CDR3 is TGTGCCAGCAGTGCAGGACTCAGCACAGATACGCAGTATTTT.

The V and J genes are TRBV10-3 and TRBJ2-7, with 7 bases matching TRBD1. Losses at the gene ends were 2 bases for V and 9 bases for J; bases not matched to a gene: 4. The CDR3 is 12 residues long. Germline assignment: CDR1 ENHRY and CDR2 SYGVKD. CDR3 in amino acids: CAISEPDRRQYF. In nucleotides, the CDR3 is TGTGCCATCAGTGAGCCGGACAGGAGGCAGTACTTC.

This chain connects TRBV12-5 to TRBJ2-1, with D perhaps TRBD2 (7 bases). The length of the CDR3 is 15 residues. Germline V gives CDR1 LGHNT, CDR2 FRNRAP. The V gene lost 1 base and the J gene lost 2 bases, with 9 bases spanning the gap. This CDR3 is CASGLEGGAYNEQFF. DNA of the CDR3: TGTGCTAGTGGTTTGGAGGGGGGGGCCTACAATGAGCAGTTCTTC.

The genes are TRBV19 and TRBJ2-1; D remains unclear. Deletions cut 1 base from V and 3 bases from J, with 4 bases between. Germline V CDR1 and CDR2: LNHDA, SQIVND (reference sequence). The CDR3 is made up of 13 amino acids. As DNA, the CDR3 is TGTGCCAGTAGTATAGCCAGCTACAATGAGCAGTTCTTC. This gives the protein CASSIASYNEQFF.

The rearrangement uses TRBV7-9 and TRBJ1-4; D might be TRBD1 (6 bases). V lost 5 bases to trimming and J lost 8 bases, with 15 bases between them. The CDR3 consists of 14 residues. CDR1 is SEHNR, CDR2 FQNEAQ, per germline (reference sequence). The CDR3 DNA reads as TGTGCCAGCAGCAAGGACGTTAGGGGGGAAAAACTGTTTTTT. Translating it yields CASSKDVRGEKLFF.

This chain connects TRBV14 to TRBJ1-2; unclear D gene. Deletions cut 1 base from V and 5 bases from J, with 11 bases between. The CDR3 spans 14 residues. The germline V gene has CDR1 SGHDN and CDR2 FVKESK. The CDR3, as DNA: TGTGCCAGCAGCCAAGCCCCGGGTTATTATGGCTACACCTTC. This sequence encodes CASSQAPGYYGYTF.